This is a list of T cell receptor beta chains from one sample in a study of beta chain features in type 1 diabetes. The data were produced by immunoSEQ multiplex PCR, yet TCRdb's version contains in-frame clones alone and is incomplete. Among 160,000 or so clones listed, about 8.3% were seen once. Sequencing was done on a sample of central memory CD4+ T cells from blood. The receptors stem from a woman between 18 and 29 years old with type 1 diabetes. The CDR3 runs from the conserved cysteine through the conserved F or W. Each record gives: J gene, V gene, D gene, clone size, CDR3 DNA, CDR3 protein. A D gene is named only where the DNA matches it firmly. Clone size is stated in some rows and not others, as once, few, many or a class when expanded.

J: TRBJ2-2; V: TRBV23-1; D: -; size: -; DNA: -; CDR3: CASSHPRQGSAPGSCFF
J: TRBJ1-1; V: TRBV20-1; D: -; size: -; DNA: TGCAGTGCTGCAGGGGTCGCTGAAGCTTTCTTT; CDR3: CSAAGVAEAFF
J: TRBJ2-3; V: TRBV4-3; D: -; size: few; DNA: TGCGCCAGCAGCACCACGGGGGGCCGCACAGATACGCAGTATTTT; CDR3: CASSTTGGRTDTQYF
J: TRBJ2-3; V: TRBV29-1; D: -; size: few; DNA: TGCAGCGTTGAGTACTATGACACAGATACGCAGTATTTT; CDR3: CSVEYYDTDTQYF
J: TRBJ2-1; V: TRBV2; D: TRBD1; size: -; DNA: TGTGCCAGCAGACGGACAGGGGTTAATGAGCAGTTCTTC; CDR3: CASRRTGVNEQFF
J: TRBJ2-2; V: TRBV7-2; D: TRBD1; size: few; DNA: TGTGCCAGCAGCTACGACAGGGTGAACACCGGGGAGCTGTTTTTT; CDR3: CASSYDRVNTGELFF
J: TRBJ2-6; V: TRBV7-2; D: TRBD1; size: few; DNA: TGTGCCAGCAGCCAAGGACAGGGAAGGTTCTCCGGGGCCAACGTCCTGACTTTC; CDR3: CASSQGQGRFSGANVLTF
J: TRBJ1-4; V: TRBV9; D: TRBD1; size: few; DNA: TGTGCCAGCAGCGGGGGGACAGCCCACGGAACTAATGAAAAACTGTTTTTT; CDR3: CASSGGTAHGTNEKLFF
J: TRBJ1-2; V: TRBV28; D: -; size: few; DNA: TGTGCCACCCTCGCGAAAGGCTACACCTTC; CDR3: CATLAKGYTF
J: TRBJ2-5; V: TRBV9; D: -; size: -; DNA: TGTGCCAGCAGCGTATCTAGCGTTCAAGAGACCCAGTACTTC; CDR3: CASSVSSVQETQYF
J: TRBJ2-7; V: TRBV27; D: -; size: -; DNA: TGTGCCAGCAGCCAGGGAATAACCTACGAGCAGTACTTC; CDR3: CASSQGITYEQYF
J: TRBJ1-2; V: TRBV9; D: TRBD1; size: few; DNA: TGTGCCAGCAGCGCGGGGACAGGGTATGGCTACACCTTC; CDR3: CASSAGTGYGYTF
J: TRBJ2-5; V: TRBV9; D: -; size: few; DNA: TGTGCCAGCAGCGCGTCAGGTGTGTTTGAGACCCAGTACTTC; CDR3: CASSASGVFETQYF
J: TRBJ2-6; V: TRBV4-2; D: -; size: few; DNA: TGTGCCAGCAGCCACCAAGGCGGGGATGCTGGGGCCAACGTCCTGACTTTC; CDR3: CASSHQGGDAGANVLTF
J: TRBJ2-1; V: TRBV28; D: TRBD1; size: -; DNA: TGTGCCAGCAGTTCCCCGGGACAGGGCTTCAATGAGCAGTTCTTC; CDR3: CASSSPGQGFNEQFF
J: TRBJ1-1; V: TRBV4-3; D: -; size: many; DNA: TGCGCCAGCAGCTATACGGGACACAGGAACACTGAAGCTTTCTTT; CDR3: CASSYTGHRNTEAFF
J: TRBJ2-7; V: TRBV6-6; D: -; size: -; DNA: TGTGCCAGCAGTTTTACCTACGAGCAGTACTTC; CDR3: CASSFTYEQYF